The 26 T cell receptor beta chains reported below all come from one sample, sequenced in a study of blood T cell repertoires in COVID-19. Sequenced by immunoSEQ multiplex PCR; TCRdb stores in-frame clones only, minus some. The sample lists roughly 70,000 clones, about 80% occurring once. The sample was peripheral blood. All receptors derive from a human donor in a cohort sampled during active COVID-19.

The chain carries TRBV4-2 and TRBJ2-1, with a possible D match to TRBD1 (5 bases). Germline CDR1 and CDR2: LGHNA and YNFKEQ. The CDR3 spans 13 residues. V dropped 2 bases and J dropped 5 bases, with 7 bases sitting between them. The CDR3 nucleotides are TGTGCCAGCAGCCAAACAGGTCACAATGAGCAGTTCTTC. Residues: CASSQTGHNEQFF.

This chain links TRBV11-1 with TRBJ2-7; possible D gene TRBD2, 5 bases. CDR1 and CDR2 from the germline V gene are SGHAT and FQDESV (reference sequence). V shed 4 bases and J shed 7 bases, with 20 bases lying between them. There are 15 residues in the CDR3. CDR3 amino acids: CASSSVREKLGEQYF. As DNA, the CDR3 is TGTGCCAGCAGCTCCGTCCGGGAAAAATTGGGGGAGCAGTACTTC. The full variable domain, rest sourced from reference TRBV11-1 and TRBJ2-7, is EAEVAQSPRYKITEKSQAVAFWCDPISGHATLYWYRQILGQGPELLVQFQDESVVDDSQLPKDRFSAERLKGVDSTLKIQPAELGDSAMYLCASSSVREKLGEQYFGPGTRLTVT.

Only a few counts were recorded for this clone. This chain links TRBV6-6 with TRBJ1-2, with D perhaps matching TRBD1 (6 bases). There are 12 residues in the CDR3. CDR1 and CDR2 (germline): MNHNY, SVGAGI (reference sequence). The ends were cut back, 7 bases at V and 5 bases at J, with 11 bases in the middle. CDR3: CASTFGQYGYTF. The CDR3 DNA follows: TGTGCCAGCACCTTTGGACAGTATGGCTACACCTTC.

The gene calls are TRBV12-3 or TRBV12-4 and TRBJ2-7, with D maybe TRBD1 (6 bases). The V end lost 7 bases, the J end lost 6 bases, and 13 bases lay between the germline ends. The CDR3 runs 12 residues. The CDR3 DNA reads TGTGCCAGCACCACGACAGGTGGCGAGCAGTACTTC. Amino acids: CASTTTGGEQYF.

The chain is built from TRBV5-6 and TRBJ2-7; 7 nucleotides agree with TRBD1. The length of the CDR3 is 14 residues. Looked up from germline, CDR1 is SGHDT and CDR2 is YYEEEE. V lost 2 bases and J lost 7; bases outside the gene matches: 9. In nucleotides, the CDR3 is TGTGCCAGCAGCTTCTGGGACAGATACGTTGAGCAGTACTTC. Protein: CASSFWDRYVEQYF.

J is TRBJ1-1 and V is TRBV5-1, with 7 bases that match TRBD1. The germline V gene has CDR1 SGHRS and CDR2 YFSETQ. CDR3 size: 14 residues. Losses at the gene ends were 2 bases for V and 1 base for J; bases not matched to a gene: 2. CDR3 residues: CASSLNRGNTEAFF. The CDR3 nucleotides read TGCGCCAGCAGCTTAAACAGGGGGAACACTGAAGCTTTCTTT.

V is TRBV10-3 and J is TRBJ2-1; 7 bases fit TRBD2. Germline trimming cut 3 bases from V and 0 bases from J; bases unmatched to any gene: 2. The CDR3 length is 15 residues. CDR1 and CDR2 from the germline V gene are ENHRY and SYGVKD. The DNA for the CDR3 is TGTGCCATCAGTGAAGGCGGGAGCTCCTACAATGAGCAGTTCTTC. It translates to CAISEGGSSYNEQFF.

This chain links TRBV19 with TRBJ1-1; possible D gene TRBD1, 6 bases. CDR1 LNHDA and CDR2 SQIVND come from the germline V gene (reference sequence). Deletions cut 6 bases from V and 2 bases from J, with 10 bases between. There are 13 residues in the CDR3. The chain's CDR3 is CASSKTGNTEAFF. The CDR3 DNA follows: TGTGCCAGTAGCAAGACAGGCAACACTGAAGCTTTCTTT.

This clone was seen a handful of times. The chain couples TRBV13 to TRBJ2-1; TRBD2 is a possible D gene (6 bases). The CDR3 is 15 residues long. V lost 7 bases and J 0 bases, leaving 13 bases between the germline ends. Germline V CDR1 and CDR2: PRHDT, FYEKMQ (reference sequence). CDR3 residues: CASTLGGSSYNEQFF. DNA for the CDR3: TGTGCCAGCACCCTTGGGGGGAGCTCCTACAATGAGCAGTTCTTC.

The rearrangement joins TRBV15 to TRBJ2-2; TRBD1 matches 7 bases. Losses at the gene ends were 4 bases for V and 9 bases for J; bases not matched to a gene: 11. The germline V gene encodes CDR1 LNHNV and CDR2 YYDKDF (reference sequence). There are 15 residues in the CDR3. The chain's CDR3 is CATSMTGTAARELFF. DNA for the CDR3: TGTGCCACCAGCATGACCGGGACAGCGGCCCGGGAGCTGTTTTTT.

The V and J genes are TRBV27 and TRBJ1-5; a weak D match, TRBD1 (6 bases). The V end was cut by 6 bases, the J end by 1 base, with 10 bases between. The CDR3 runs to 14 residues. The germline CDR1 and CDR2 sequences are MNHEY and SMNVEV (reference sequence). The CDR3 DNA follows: TGTGCCAGCAGGGGTGGGGGCAGCAATCAGCCCCAGCATTTT. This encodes CASRGGGSNQPQHF.

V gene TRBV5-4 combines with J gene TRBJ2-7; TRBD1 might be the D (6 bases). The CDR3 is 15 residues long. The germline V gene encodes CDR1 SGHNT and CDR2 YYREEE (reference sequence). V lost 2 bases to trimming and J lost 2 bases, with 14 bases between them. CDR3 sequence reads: CASSFRAGAPYEQYF. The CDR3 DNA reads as TGTGCCAGCAGCTTTCGGGCAGGGGCTCCCTACGAGCAGTACTTC.

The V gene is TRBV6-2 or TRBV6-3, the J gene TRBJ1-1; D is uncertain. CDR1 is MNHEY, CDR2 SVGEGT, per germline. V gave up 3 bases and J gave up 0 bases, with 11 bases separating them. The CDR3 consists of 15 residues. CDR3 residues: CASSYRTDLNTEAFF. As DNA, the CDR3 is TGTGCCAGCAGTTATCGCACGGACTTGAACACTGAAGCTTTCTTT.

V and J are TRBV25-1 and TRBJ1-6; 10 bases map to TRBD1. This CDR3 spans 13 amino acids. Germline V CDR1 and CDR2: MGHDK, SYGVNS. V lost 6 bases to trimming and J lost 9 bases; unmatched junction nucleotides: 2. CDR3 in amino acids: CASSDRGLSPLHF. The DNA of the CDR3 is TGTGCCAGCAGCGACAGGGGGCTTTCACCCCTCCACTTT.

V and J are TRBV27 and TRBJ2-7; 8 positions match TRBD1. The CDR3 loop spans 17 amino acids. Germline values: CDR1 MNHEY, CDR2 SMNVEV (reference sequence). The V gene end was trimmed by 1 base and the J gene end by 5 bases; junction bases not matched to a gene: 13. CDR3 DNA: TGTGCCAGCAGTTTATACGGGGTCGGGCAGGGGGCTAACGAGCAGTACTTC. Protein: CASSLYGVGQGANEQYF.

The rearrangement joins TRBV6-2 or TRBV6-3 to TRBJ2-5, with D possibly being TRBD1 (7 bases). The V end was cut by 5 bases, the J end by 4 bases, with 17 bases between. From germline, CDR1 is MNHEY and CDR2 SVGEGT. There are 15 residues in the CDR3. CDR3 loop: CASSRRTGGSETQYF. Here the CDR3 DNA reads TGTGCCAGCAGTCGAAGGACAGGAGGGTCAGAGACCCAGTACTTC.

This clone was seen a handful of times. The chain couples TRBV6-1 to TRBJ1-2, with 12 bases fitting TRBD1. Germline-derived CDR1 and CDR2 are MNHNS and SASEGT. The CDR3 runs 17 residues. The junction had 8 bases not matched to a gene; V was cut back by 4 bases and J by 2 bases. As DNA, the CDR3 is TGTGCCAGCAGTGCCCGGGACAGGGGGCTATCCAACTATGGCTACACCTTC. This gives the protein CASSARDRGLSNYGYTF.

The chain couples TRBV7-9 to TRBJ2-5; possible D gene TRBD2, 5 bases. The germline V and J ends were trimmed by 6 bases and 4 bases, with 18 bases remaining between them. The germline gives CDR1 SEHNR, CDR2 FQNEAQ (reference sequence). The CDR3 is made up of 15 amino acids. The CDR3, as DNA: TGTGCCAGCAGTTTAACCCCGGGAAGGAGAGAGACCCAGTACTTC. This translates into CASSLTPGRRETQYF.

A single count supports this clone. CDR3 sequence reads: CASSSRQPYEQYF. In nucleotides, the CDR3 is TGTGCCAGCAGCTCTCGACAGCCCTACGAGCAGTACTTC. The chain employs TRBV28 and TRBJ2-7; a possible D gene is TRBD1 (5 bases). Germline CDR1 is MDHEN and CDR2 is SYDVKM. V lost 6 bases and J lost 2, with 11 bases in between. The CDR3 spans 13 residues.

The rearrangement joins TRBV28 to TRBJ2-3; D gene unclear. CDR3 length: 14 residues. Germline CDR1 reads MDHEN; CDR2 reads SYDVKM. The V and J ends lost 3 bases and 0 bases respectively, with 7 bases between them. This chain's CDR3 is CASSLSTSTDTQYF. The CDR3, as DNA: TGTGCCAGCAGTTTGAGTACCAGCACAGATACGCAGTATTTT.

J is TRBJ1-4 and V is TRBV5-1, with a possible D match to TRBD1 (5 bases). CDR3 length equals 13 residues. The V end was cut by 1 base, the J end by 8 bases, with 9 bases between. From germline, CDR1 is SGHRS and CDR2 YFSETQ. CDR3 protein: CASSLRAGEKLFF. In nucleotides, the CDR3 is TGCGCCAGCAGCTTGCGGGCAGGGGAAAAACTGTTTTTT.

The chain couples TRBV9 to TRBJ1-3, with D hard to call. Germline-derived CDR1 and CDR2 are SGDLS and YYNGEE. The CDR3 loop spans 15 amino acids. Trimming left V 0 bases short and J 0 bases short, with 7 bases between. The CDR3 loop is CASSVEAGSGNTIYF. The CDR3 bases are TGTGCCAGCAGCGTAGAGGCGGGCTCTGGAAACACCATATATTTT.

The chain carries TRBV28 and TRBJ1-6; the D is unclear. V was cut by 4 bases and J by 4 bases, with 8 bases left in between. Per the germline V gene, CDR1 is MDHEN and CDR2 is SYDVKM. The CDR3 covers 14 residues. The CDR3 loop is CASSYTSYNSPLHF. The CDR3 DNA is TGTGCCAGCAGTTATACATCTTATAATTCACCCCTCCACTTT.

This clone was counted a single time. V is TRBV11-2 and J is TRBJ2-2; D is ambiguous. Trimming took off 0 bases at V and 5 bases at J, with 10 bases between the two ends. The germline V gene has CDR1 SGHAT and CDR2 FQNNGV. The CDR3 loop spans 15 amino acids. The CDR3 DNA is TGTGCCAGCAGCTTAGATCTGGCGGTTACCGGGGAGCTGTTTTTT. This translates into CASSLDLAVTGELFF.

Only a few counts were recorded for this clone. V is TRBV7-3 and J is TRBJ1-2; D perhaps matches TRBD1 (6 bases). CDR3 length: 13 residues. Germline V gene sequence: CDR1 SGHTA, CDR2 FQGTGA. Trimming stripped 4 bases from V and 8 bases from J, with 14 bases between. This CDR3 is CASSYQGGSGYTF. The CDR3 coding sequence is TGTGCCAGCAGCTACCAAGGGGGATCGGGCTACACCTTC.

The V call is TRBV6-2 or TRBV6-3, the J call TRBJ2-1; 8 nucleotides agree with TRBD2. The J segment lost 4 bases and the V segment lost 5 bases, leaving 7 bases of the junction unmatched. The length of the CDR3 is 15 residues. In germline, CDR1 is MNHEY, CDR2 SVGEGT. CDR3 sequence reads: CASSRSGSSYNEQFF. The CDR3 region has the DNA TGTGCCAGCAGTCGCAGCGGGAGTTCTTACAATGAGCAGTTCTTC.